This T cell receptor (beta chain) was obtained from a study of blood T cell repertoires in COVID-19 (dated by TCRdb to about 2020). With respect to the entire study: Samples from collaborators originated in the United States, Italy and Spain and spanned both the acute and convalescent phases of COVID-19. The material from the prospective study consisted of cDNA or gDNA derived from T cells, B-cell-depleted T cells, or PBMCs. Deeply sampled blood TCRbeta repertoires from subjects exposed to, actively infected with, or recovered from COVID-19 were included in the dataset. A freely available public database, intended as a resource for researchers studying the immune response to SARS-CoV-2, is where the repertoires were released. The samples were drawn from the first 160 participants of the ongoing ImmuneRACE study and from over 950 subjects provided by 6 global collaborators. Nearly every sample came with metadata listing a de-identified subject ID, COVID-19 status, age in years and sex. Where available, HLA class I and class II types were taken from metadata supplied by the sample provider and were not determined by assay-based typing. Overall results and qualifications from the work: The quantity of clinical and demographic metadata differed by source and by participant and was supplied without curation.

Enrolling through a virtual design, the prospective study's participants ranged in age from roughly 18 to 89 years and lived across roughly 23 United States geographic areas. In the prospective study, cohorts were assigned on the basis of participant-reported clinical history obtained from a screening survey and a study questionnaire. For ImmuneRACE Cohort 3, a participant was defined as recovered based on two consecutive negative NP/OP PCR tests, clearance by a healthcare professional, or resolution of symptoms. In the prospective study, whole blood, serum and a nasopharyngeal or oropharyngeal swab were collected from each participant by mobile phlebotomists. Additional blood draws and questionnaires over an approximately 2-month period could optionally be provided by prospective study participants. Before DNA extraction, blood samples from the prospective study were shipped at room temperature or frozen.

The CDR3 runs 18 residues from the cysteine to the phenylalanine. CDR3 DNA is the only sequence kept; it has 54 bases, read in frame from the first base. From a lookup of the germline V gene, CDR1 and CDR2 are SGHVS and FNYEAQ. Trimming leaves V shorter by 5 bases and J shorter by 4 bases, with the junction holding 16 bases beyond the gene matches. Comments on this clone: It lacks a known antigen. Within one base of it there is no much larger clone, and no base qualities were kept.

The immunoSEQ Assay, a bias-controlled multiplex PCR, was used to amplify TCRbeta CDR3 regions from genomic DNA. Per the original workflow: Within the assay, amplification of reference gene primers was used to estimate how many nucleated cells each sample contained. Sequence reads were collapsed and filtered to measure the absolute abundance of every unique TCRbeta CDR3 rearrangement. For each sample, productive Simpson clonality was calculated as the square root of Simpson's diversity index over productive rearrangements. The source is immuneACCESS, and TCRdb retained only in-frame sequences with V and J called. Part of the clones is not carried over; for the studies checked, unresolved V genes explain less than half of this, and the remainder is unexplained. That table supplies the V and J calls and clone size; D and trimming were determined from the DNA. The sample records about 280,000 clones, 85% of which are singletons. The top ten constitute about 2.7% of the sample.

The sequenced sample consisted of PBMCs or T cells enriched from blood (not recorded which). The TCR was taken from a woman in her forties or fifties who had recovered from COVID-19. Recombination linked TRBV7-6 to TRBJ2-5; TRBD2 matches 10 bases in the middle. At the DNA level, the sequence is TGTGCCAGCAGCCCGACCAGCGGGAGGGCCCGAGTAACAGAGACCCAGTACTTC. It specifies CASSPTSGRARVTETQYF.